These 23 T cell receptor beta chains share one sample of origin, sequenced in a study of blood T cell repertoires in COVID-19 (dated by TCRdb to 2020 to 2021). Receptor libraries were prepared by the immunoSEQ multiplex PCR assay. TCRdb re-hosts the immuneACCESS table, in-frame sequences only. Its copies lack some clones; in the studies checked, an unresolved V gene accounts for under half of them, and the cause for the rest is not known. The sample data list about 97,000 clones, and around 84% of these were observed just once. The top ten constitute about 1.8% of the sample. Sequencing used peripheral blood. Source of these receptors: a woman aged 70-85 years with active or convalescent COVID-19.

This chain's CDR3 is CASSQGETVGYGYTF. The CDR3 bases are TGCGCCAGCAGCCAAGGGGAGACGGTAGGGTATGGCTACACCTTC. This rearrangement joins TRBV4-3 to TRBJ1-2, with unresolved D. Germline assignment: CDR1 LGHNA and CDR2 YSLEER. The V end was cut by 1 base, the J end by 5 bases, with 14 bases between. The CDR3 sequence is 15 residues long.

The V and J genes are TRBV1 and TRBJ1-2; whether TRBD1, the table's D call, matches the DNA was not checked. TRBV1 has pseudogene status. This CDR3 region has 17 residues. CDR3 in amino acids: CTSSQDSRGRDRDFYTF. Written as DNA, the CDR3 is TGCACCAGCAGCCAAGATTCGCGAGGGCGGGACAGGGATTTCTACACCTTC.

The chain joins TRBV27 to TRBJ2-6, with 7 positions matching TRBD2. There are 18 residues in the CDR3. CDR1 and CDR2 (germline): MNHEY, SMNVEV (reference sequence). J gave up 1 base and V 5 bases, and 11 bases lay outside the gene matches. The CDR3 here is CASSPRTRMISGANVLTF. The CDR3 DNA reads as TGTGCCAGCAGTCCACGGACTAGGATGATTTCTGGGGCCAACGTCCTGACTTTC.

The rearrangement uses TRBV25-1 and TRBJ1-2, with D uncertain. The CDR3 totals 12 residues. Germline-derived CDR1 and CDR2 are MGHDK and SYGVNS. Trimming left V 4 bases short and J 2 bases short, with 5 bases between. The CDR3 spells CASSAQNYGYTF. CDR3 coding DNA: TGTGCCAGCAGTGCTCAGAACTATGGCTACACCTTC.

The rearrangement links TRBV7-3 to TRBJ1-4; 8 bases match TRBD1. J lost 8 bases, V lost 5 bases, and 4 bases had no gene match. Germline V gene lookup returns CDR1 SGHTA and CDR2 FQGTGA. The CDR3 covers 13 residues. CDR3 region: CASSIGQGEKLFF. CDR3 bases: TGTGCCAGCAGCATCGGACAGGGAGAAAAACTGTTTTTT. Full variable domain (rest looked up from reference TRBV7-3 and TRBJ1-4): GAGVSQTPSNKVTEKGKYVELRCDPISGHTALYWYRQSLGQGPEFLIYFQGTGAADDSGLPNDRFFAVRPEGSVSTLKIQRTERGDSAVYLCASSIGQGEKLFFGSGTQLSVL.

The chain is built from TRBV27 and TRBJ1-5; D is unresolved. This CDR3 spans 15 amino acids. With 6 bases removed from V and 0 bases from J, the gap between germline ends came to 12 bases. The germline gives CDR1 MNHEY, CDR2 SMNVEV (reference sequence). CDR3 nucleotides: TGTGCCAGCAGAGCCGACGGGATTAGCAATCAGCCCCAGCATTTT. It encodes CASRADGISNQPQHF.

The CDR3 loop is CSASPRTGYMAYEQYF. Here the CDR3 DNA reads TGCAGTGCTAGTCCGAGGACAGGGTACATGGCCTACGAGCAGTACTTC. The chain employs TRBV20-1 and TRBJ2-7; 8 bases match TRBD1. In germline, CDR1 is DFQATT, CDR2 SNEGSKA (reference sequence). This CDR3 contains 16 residues. The V gene end was trimmed by 3 bases and the J gene end by 2 bases; junction bases not matched to a gene: 12.

CDR3 sequence reads: CASSYDRGPGYTF. The CDR3 bases are TGTGCCAGCAGTTACGACAGGGGGCCTGGCTACACCTTC. The gene calls are TRBV2 and TRBJ1-2; 10 nucleotides agree with TRBD1. The CDR3 has 13 amino acids. The ends lost 5 bases at V and 7 bases at J; junction bases unmatched: 4. Looked up from germline, CDR1 is SNHLY and CDR2 is FYNNEI.

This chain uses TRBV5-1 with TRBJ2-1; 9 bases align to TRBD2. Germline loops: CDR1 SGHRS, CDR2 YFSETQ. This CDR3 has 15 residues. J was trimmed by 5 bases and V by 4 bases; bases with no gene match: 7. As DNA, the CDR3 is TGCGCCAGCAGCCCAATAGCGGGAGCGGACAATGAGCAGTTCTTC. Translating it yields CASSPIAGADNEQFF.

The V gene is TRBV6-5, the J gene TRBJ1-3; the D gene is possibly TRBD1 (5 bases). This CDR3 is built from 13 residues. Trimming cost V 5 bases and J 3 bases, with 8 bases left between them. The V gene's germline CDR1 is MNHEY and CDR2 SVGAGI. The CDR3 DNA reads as TGTGCCAGCAGTCAGGGAAATGGAAACACCATATATTTT. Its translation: CASSQGNGNTIYF.

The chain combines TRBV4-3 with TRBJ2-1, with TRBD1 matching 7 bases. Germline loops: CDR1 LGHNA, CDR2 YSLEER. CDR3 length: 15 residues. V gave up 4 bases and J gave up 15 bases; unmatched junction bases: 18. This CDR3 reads CASSLDVVLDRQRFF. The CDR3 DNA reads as TGCGCCAGCAGCCTGGACGTCGTTCTGGACAGGCAGCGGTTCTTC.

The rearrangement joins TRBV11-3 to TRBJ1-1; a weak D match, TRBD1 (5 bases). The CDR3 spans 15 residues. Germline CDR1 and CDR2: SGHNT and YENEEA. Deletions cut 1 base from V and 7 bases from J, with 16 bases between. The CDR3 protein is CASSLGGTDKFEAFF. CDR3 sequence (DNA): TGTGCCAGCAGCTTAGGCGGGACGGACAAGTTTGAAGCTTTCTTT.

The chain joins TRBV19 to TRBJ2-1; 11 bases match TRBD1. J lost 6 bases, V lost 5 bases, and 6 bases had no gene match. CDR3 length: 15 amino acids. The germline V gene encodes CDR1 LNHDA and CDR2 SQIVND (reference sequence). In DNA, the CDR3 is TGTGCCAGTAGTTTAAGGGGGACAGGGGGCAATGAGCAGTTCTTC. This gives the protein CASSLRGTGGNEQFF.

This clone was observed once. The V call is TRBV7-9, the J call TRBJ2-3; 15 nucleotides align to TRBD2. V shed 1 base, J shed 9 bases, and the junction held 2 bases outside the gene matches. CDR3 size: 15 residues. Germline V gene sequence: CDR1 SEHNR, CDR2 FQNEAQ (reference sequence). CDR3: CASSLGGLAGGTQYF. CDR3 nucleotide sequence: TGTGCCAGCAGCTTAGGCGGACTAGCGGGGGGGACGCAGTATTTT.

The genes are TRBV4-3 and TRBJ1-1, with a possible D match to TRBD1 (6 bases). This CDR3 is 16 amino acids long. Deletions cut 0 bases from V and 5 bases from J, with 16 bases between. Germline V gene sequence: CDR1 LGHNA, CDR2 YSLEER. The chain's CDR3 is CASSQEYRGGGTEAFF. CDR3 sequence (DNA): TGCGCCAGCAGCCAAGAGTATAGGGGAGGGGGAACTGAAGCTTTCTTT.

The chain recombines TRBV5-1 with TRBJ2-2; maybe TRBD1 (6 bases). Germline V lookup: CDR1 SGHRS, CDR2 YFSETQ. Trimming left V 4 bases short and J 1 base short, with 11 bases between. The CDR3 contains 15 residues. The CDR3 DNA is TGCGCCAGCAGCCTTTCGACAGGGAACACCGGGGAGCTGTTTTTT. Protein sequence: CASSLSTGNTGELFF.

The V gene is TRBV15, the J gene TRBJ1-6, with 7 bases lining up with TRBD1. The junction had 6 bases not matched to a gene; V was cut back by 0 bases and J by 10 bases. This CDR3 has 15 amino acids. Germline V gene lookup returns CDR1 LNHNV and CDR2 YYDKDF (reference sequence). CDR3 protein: CATSRDRDRVSPLHF. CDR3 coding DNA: TGTGCCACCAGCAGAGATCGAGACAGGGTCTCACCCCTCCACTTT.

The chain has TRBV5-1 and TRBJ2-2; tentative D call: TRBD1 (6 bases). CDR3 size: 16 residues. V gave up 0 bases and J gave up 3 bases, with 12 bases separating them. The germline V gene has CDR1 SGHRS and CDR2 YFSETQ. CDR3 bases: TGCGCCAGCAGCTTGGAAGCCAGGGGTGACACCGGGGAGCTGTTTTTT. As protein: CASSLEARGDTGELFF.

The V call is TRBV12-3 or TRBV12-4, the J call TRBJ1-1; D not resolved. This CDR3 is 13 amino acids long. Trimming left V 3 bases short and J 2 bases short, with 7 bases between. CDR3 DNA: TGTGCCAGCAGTTTGTCAGTAAACACTGAAGCTTTCTTT. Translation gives CASSLSVNTEAFF.

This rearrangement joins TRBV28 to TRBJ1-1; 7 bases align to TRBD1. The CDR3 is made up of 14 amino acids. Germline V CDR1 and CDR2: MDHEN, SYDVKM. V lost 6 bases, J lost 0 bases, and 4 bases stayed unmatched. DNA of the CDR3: TGTGCCAGCAGCAGGGACAGATTGAACACTGAAGCTTTCTTT. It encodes CASSRDRLNTEAFF.

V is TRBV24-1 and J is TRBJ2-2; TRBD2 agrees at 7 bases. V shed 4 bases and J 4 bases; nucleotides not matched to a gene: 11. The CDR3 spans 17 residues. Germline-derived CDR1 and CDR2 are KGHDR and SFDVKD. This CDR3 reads CATSDRQPGRGTGELFF. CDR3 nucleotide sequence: TGTGCCACCAGTGACAGACAGCCTGGGAGGGGCACCGGGGAGCTGTTTTTT.

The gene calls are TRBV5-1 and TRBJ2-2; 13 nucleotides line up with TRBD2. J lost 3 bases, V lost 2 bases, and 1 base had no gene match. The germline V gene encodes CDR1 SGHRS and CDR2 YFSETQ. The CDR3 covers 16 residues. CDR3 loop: CASSFGLAGDTGELFF. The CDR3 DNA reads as TGCGCCAGCAGCTTTGGACTAGCGGGGGACACCGGGGAGCTGTTTTTT.

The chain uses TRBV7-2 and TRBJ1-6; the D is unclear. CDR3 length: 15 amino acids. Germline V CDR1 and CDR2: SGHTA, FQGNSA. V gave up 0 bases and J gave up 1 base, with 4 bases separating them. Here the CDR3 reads CASSLATSYNSPLHF. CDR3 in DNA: TGTGCCAGCAGCTTAGCGACATCCTATAATTCACCCCTCCACTTT.